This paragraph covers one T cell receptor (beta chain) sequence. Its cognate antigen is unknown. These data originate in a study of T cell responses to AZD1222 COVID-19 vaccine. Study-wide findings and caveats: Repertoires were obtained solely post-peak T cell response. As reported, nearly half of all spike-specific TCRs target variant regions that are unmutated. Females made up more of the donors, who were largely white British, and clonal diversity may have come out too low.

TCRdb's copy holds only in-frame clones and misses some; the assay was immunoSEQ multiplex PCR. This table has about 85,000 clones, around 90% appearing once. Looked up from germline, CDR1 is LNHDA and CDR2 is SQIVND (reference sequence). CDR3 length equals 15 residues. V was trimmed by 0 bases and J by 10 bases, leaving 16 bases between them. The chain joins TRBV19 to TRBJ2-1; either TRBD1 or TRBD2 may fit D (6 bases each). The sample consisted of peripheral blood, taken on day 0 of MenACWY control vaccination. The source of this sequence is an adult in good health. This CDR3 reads CASSIDLGRGGEQFF. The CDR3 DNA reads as TGTGCCAGTAGTATAGATCTAGGCAGGGGAGGCGAGCAGTTCTTC. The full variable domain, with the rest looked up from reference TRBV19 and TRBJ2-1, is DGGITQSPKYLFRKEGQNVTLSCEQNLNHDAMYWYRQDPGQGLRLIYYSQIVNDFQKGDIAEGYSVSREKKESFPLTVTSAQKNPTAFYLCASSIDLGRGGEQFFGPGTRLTVL.